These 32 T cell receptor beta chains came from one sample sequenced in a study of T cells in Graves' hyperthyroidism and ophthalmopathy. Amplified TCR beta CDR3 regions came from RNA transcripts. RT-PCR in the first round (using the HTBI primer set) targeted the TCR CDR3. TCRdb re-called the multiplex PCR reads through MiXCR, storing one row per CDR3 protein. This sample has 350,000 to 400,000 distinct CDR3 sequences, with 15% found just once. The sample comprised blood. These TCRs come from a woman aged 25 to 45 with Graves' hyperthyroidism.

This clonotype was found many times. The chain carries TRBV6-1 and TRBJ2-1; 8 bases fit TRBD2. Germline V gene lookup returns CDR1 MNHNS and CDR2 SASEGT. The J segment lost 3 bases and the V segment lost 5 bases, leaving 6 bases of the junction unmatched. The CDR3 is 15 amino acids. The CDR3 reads CASSQRERIYNEQFF. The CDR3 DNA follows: TGTGCCAGCAGTCAGCGGGAGCGTATCTACAATGAGCAGTTCTTC.

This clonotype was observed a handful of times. The CDR3 protein is CASRRGTEAFF. In nucleotides, the CDR3 is TGTGCCAGCAGGAGGGGCACTGAAGCTTTCTTT. The chain combines TRBV12-3 or TRBV12-4 with TRBJ1-1; TRBD1 might be the D (5 bases). Between the trimmed V and J ends, which lost 6 bases and 4 bases, there was a span of 6 bases. The CDR3 extends over 11 amino acids.

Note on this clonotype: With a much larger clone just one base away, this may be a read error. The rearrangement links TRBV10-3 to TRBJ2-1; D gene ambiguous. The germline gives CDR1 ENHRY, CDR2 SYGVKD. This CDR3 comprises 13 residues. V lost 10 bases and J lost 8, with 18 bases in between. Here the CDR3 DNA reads TGTGCCAACGGGCTAGGGATTGGGTATGAGCAGTTCTTC. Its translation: CANGLGIGYEQFF.

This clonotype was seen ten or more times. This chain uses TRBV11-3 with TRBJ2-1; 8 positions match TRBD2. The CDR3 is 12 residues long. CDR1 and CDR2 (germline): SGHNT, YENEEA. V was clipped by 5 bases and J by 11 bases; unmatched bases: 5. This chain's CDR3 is CASSILAGKQFF. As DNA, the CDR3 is TGTGCCAGCAGCATCTTAGCGGGAAAGCAGTTCTTC.

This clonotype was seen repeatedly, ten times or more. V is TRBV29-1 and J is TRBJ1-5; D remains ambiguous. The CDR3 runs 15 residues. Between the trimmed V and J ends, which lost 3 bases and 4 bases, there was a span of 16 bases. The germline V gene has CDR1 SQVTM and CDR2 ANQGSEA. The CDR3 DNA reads TGCAGCGTTGACGTGAAGGGCCCGGAGAATCAGCCCCAGCATTTT. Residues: CSVDVKGPENQPQHF.

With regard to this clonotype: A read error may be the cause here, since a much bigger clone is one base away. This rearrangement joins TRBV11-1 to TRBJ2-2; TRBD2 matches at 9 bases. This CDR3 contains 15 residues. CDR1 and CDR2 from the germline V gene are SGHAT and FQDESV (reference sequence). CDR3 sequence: CASSLGGRDTGELSF. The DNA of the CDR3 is TGTGCCAGCAGCTTGGGCGGGAGGGACACCGGGGAGCTGTCTTTT.

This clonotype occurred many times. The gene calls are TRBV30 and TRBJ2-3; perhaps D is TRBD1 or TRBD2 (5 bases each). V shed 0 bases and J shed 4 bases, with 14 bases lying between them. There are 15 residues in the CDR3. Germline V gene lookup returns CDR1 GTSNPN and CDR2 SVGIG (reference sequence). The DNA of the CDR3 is TGTGCCTGGAGTGTAGCTGGGGGTTTCGCAGATACGCAGTATTTT. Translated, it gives CAWSVAGGFADTQYF. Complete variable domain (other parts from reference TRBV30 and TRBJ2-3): SQTIHQWPATLVQPVGSPLSLECTVEGTSNPNLYWYRQAAGRGLQLLFYSVGIGQISSEVPQNLSASRPQDRQFILSSKKLLLSDSGFYLCAWSVAGGFADTQYFGPGTRLTVL.

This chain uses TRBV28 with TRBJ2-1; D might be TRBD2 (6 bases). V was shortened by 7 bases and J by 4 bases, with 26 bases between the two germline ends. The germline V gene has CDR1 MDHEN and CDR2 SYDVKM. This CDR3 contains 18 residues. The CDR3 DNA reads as TGTGCCAGCAAGCCTGAATTGCCTGGCCCGGGGGAGTACAATGAGCAGTTCTTC. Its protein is CASKPELPGPGEYNEQFF.

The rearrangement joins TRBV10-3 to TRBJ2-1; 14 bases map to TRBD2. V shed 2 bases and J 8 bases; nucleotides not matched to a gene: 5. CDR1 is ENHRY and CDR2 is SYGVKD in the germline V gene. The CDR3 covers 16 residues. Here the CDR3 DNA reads TGTGCCATCAGTGAGGGGACTAGCGGGAGCTGGGATGAGCAGTTCTTC. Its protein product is CAISEGTSGSWDEQFF.

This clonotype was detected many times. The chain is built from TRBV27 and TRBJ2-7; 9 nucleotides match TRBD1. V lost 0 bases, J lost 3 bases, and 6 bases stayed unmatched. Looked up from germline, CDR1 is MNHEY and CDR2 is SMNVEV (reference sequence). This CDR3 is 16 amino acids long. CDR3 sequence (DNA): TGTGCCAGCAGTTTATCCCTGACAGGGGGTGGCTACGAGCAGTACTTC. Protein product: CASSLSLTGGGYEQYF.

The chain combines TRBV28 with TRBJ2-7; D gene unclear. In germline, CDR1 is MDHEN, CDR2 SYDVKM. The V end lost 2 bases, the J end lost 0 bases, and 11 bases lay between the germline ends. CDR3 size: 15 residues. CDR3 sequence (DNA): TGTGCCAGCAGTTTACTTCAAGTAAACTCCTACGAGCAGTACTTC. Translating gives CASSLLQVNSYEQYF.

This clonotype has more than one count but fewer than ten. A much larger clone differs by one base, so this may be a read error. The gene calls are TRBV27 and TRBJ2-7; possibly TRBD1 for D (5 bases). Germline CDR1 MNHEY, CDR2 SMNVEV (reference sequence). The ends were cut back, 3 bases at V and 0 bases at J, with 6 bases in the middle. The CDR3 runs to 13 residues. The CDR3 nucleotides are TGTGCCAGCAGTTTTGACAGCTCCTACGAGCAGTACTTC. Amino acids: CASSFDSSYEQYF.

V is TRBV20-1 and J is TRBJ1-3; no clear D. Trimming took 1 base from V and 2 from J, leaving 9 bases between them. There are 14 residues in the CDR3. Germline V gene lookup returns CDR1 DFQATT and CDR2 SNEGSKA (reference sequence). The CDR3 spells CSARVRVTGNTIYF. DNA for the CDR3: TGCAGTGCTAGAGTTAGGGTGACTGGAAACACCATATATTTT.

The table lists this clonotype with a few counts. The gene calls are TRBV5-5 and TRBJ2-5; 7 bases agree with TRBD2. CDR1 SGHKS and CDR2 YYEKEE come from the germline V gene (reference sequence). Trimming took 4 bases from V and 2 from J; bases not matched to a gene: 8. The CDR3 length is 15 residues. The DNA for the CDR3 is TGTGCCAGCAGCGGAATAGCGGGCCCTCAAGAGACCCAGTACTTC. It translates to CASSGIAGPQETQYF.

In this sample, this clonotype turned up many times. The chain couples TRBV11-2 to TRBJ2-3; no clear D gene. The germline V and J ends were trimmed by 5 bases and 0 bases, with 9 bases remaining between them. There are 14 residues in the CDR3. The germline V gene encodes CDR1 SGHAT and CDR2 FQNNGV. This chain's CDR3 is CASSLGWSTDTQYF. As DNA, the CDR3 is TGTGCCAGCAGCCTAGGGTGGAGCACAGATACGCAGTATTTT.

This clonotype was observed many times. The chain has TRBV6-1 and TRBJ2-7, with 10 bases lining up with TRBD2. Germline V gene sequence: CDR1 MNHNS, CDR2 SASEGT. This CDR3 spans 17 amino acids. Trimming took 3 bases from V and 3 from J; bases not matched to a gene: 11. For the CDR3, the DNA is TGTGCCAGCAGTGAGATATTCGTAGCGGGAGGCAGCTACGAGCAGTACTTC. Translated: CASSEIFVAGGSYEQYF.

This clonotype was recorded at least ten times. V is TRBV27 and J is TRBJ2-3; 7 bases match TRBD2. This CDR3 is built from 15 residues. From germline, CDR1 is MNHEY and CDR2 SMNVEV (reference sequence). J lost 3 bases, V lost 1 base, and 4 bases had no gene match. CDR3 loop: CASSLLSSGTDTQYF. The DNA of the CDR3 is TGTGCCAGCAGTTTATTGTCTAGCGGAACAGATACGCAGTATTTT.

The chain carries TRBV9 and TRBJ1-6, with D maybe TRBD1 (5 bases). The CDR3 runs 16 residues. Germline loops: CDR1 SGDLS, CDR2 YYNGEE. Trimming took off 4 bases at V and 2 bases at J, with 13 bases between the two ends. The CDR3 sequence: CASSLGTATYNSPLHF. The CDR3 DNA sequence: TGTGCCAGCAGCCTCGGGACGGCGACCTATAATTCACCCCTCCACTTT.

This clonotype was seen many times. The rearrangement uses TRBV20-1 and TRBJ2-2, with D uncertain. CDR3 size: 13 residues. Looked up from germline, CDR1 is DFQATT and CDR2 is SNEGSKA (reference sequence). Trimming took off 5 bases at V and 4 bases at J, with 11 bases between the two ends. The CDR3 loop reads CSAGDGLTGELFF. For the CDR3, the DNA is TGCAGTGCTGGCGATGGCCTCACCGGGGAGCTGTTTTTT.

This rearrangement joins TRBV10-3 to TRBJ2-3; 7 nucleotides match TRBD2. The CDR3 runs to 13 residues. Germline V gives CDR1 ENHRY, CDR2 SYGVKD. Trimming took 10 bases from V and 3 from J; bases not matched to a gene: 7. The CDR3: CATRDYSTDTQYF. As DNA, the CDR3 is TGTGCCACCAGGGACTATTCTACAGATACGCAGTATTTT.

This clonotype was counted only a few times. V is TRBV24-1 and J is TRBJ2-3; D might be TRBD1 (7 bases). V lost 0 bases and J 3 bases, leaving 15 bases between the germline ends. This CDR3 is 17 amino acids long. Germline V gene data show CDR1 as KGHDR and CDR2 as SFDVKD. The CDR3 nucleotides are TGTGCCACCAGTGATTTGGGAGCAGGGGGGAAGACAGATACGCAGTATTTT. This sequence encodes CATSDLGAGGKTDTQYF.

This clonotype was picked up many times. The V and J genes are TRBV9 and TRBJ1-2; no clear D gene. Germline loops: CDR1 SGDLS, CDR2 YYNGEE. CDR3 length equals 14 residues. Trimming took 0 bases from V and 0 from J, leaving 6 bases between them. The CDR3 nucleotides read TGTGCCAGCAGCGTAGTGCAAGCTAACTATGGCTACACCTTC. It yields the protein CASSVVQANYGYTF.

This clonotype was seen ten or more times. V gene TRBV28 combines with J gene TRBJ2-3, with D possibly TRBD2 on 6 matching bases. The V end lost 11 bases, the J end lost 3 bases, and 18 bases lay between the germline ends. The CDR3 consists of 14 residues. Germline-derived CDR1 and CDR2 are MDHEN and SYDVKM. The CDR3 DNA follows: TGTGCCCTAGGTGGACTACCTGCGACAGATACGCAGTATTTT. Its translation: CALGGLPATDTQYF.

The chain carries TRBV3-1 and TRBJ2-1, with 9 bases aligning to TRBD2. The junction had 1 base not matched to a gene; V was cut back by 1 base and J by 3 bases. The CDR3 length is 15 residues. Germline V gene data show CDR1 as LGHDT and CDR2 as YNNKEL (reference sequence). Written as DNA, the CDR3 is TGTGCCAGCAGCCAAGTAGCGGGAGACTACAATGAGCAGTTCTTC. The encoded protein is CASSQVAGDYNEQFF.

CDR3: CASSRQGAFIAEAFF. The CDR3 nucleotides read TGTGCCAGCAGCAGACAGGGGGCATTTATCGCTGAAGCTTTCTTT. The rearrangement joins TRBV7-9 to TRBJ1-1, with 10 bases fitting TRBD1. There are 15 residues in the CDR3. From germline, CDR1 is SEHNR and CDR2 FQNEAQ (reference sequence). Trimming took 5 bases from V and 6 from J; bases not matched to a gene: 9.

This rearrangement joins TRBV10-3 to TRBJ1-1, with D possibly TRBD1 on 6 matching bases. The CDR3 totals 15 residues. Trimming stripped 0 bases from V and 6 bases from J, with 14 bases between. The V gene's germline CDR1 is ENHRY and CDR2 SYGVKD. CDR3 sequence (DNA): TGTGCCATCAGTGAGTCGAGGGGGGACTTGGCTGAAGCTTTCTTT. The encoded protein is CAISESRGDLAEAFF.

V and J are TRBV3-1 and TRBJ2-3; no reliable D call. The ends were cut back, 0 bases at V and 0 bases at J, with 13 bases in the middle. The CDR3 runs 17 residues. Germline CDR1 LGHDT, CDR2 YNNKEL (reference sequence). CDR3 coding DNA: TGTGCCAGCAGCCAAGATCCCAGTCTCACTAGCACAGATACGCAGTATTTT. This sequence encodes CASSQDPSLTSTDTQYF.

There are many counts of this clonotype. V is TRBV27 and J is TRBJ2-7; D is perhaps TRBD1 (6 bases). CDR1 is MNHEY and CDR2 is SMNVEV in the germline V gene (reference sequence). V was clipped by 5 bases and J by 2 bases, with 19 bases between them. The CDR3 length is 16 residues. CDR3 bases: TGTGCCAGCAGTCCCATAACGAGACAGGTCACCTACGAGCAGTACTTC. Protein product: CASSPITRQVTYEQYF.

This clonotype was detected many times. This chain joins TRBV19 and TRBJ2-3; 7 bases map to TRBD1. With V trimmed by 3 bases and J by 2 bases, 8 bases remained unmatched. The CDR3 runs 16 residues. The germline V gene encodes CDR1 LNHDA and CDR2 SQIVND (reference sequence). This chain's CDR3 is CASSIPGQYYTDTQYF. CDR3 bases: TGTGCCAGTAGTATCCCGGGACAGTACTACACAGATACGCAGTATTTT.

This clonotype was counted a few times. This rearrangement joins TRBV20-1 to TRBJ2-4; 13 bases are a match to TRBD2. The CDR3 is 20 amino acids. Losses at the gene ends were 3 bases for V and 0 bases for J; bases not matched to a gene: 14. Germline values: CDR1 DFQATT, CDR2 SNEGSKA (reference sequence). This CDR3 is CSASSWAGTSGKLAKNIQYF. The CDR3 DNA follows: TGCAGTGCTAGCTCCTGGGCCGGGACTAGCGGGAAACTAGCCAAAAACATTCAGTACTTC.

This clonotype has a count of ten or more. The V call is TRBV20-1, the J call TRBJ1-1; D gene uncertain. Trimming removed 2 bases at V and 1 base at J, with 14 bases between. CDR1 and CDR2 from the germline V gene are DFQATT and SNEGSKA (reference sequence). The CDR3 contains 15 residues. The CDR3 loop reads CSARPKRWENTEAFF. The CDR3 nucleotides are TGCAGTGCTAGACCCAAGCGTTGGGAGAACACTGAAGCTTTCTTT.

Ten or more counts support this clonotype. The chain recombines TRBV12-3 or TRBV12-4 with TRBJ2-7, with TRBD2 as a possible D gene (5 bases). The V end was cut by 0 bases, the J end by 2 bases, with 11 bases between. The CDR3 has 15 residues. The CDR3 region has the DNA TGTGCCAGCAGTTTAGCGCGGGCGAAAGCCTACGAGCAGTACTTC. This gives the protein CASSLARAKAYEQYF.